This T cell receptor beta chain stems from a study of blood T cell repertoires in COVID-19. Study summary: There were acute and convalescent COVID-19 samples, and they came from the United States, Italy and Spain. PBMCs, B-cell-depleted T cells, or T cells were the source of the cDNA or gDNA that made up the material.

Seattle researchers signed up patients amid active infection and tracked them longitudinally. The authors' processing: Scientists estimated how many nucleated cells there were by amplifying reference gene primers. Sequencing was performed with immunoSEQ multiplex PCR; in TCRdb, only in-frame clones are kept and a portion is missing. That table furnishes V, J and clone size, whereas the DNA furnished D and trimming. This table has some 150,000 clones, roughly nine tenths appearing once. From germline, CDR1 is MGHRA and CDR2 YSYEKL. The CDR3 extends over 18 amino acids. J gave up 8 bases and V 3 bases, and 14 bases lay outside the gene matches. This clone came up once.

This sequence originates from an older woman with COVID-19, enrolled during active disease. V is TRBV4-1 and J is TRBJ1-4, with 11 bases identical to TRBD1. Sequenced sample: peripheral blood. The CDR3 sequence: CASSQPGQGANIDEKLFF. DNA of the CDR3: TGCGCCAGCAGCCAGCCTGGACAGGGGGCGAATATAGACGAAAAACTGTTTTTT.